One and the same sample provided the 31 T cell receptor beta chains below, sequenced in a study of T cell responses to AZD1222 COVID-19 vaccine. The protocol was immunoSEQ multiplex PCR, while the TCRdb copy is restricted to in-frame clones and leaves out a portion. The data show 84,000 or so clones, 80% to 90% seen once. The sample was peripheral blood, taken on day 0 of AZD1222 vaccination. These receptors were taken from an adult in good health.

This rearrangement joins TRBV9 to TRBJ2-7; perhaps D is TRBD1 or TRBD2 (6 bases each). CDR1 is SGDLS, CDR2 YYNGEE, per germline. Trimming left V 4 bases short and J 3 bases short, with 14 bases between. This CDR3 comprises 14 residues. CDR3 region: CASSPEGGRYEQYF. CDR3 DNA: TGTGCCAGCAGCCCAGAGGGGGGACGCTACGAGCAGTACTTC.

The rearrangement uses TRBV28 and TRBJ2-7; D might be TRBD2 (6 bases). The V end lost 3 bases, the J end lost 0 bases, and 12 bases lay between the germline ends. This CDR3 region has 15 residues. CDR1 is MDHEN and CDR2 is SYDVKM in the germline V gene. DNA of the CDR3: TGTGCCAGCAGTTTGGGCGGGGCCGACTCCTACGAGCAGTACTTC. This encodes CASSLGGADSYEQYF.

V is TRBV14 and J is TRBJ1-5, with TRBD1 as a possible D gene (5 bases). The CDR3 contains 17 residues. Germline CDR1 SGHDN, CDR2 FVKESK. V dropped 1 base and J dropped 3 bases, with 16 bases sitting between them. The CDR3 DNA sequence: TGTGCCAGCAGCCAAGGGGCAGGGCTGGCCTTCAATCAGCCCCAGCATTTT. The encoded protein is CASSQGAGLAFNQPQHF.

V gene TRBV5-1 combines with J gene TRBJ1-1; 7 bases fit TRBD1. The J segment lost 1 base and the V segment lost 5 bases, leaving 2 bases of the junction unmatched. Germline CDR1 SGHRS, CDR2 YFSETQ. The CDR3 has 13 amino acids. In DNA, the CDR3 is TGCGCCAGCAGACCAGGGGGGAACACTGAAGCTTTCTTT. This sequence encodes CASRPGGNTEAFF.

This chain uses TRBV7-5 with TRBJ2-3. TRBV7-5 is a known pseudogene. CDR3 length: 16 amino acids. Here the CDR3 reads CVRSPSGTRCLDTQYF. The CDR3 coding sequence is TGTGTCAGAAGCCCTTCAGGGACCCGCTGTCTGGATACGCAGTATTTT.

CDR3 bases: TGTGCCAGCAGTTTATCGAGACTAGCGGGAGCCTACTACGAGCAGTACTTC. This codes for CASSLSRLAGAYYEQYF. The V call is TRBV27, the J call TRBJ2-7, with 12 bases lining up with TRBD2. In germline, CDR1 is MNHEY, CDR2 SMNVEV (reference sequence). V was pared by 0 bases and J by 3 bases, with 6 bases of the junction left unmatched. The CDR3 is 17 residues long.

V and J are TRBV15 and TRBJ2-7; D possibly corresponds to TRBD1 (5 bases). Germline V gene lookup returns CDR1 LNHNV and CDR2 YYDKDF (reference sequence). The CDR3 consists of 15 residues. Trimming cost V 0 bases and J 0 bases, with 9 bases left between them. For the CDR3, the DNA is TGTGCCACCAGCAGAGAGACAGCGCTCTCCTACGAGCAGTACTTC. It encodes CATSRETALSYEQYF.

The rearrangement joins TRBV12-3 or TRBV12-4 to TRBJ2-3; 8 bases are a match to TRBD1. The V gene end was trimmed by 6 bases and the J gene end by 4 bases; junction bases not matched to a gene: 3. The CDR3 runs 13 residues. CDR3 sequence: CASRGGQADTQYF. Here the CDR3 DNA reads TGTGCCAGCAGGGGGGGACAGGCAGATACGCAGTATTTT.

V and J are TRBV5-4 and TRBJ2-6, with 8 bases matching TRBD1. After removal of 0 bases from V and 2 bases from J, the junction contained 10 bases not matched to a gene. From germline, CDR1 is SGHNT and CDR2 YYREEE (reference sequence). The CDR3 has 19 amino acids. The CDR3 spells CASSLEHQGASAGANVLTF. CDR3 in DNA: TGTGCCAGCAGCTTGGAACACCAGGGGGCTTCAGCTGGGGCCAACGTCCTGACTTTC. The full variable domain, completed using reference TRBV5-4 and TRBJ2-6, is ETGVTQSPTHLIKTRGQQVTLRCSSQSGHNTVSWYQQALGQGPQFIFQYYREEENGRGNFPPRFSGLQFPNYSSELNVNALELDDSALYLCASSLEHQGASAGANVLTFGAGSRLTVL.

This chain connects TRBV7-2 to TRBJ2-7; 9 nucleotides line up with TRBD1. Germline V gives CDR1 SGHTA, CDR2 FQGNSA. The CDR3 is 14 amino acids. The ends lost 5 bases at V and 2 bases at J; junction bases unmatched: 4. CDR3 DNA sequence: TGTGCCAGCAGCCGGGGACAGGGACCCTACGAGCAGTACTTC. It translates to CASSRGQGPYEQYF.

The chain has TRBV5-1 and TRBJ1-1, with TRBD1 matching 7 bases. CDR3 length: 14 amino acids. The V segment lost 5 bases and the J segment 2 bases; nucleotides outside the gene matches: 6. Germline-derived CDR1 and CDR2 are SGHRS and YFSETQ. CDR3 region: CASRTDRLNTEAFF. The DNA of the CDR3 is TGCGCCAGCAGGACGGACAGGTTAAACACTGAAGCTTTCTTT.

This chain uses TRBV9 with TRBJ1-1; 8 nucleotides line up with TRBD1. The germline gives CDR1 SGDLS, CDR2 YYNGEE. This CDR3 is 15 amino acids long. Losses at the gene ends were 4 bases for V and 6 bases for J; bases not matched to a gene: 11. For the CDR3, the DNA is TGTGCCAGCAGCACCGACAGGGGCGGACGGCCTGAAGCTTTCTTT. Amino acid sequence: CASSTDRGGRPEAFF. The full variable domain, its missing parts supplied by reference TRBV9 and TRBJ1-1, is DSGVTQTPKHLITATGQRVTLRCSPRSGDLSVYWYQQSLDQGLQFLIQYYNGEERAKGNILERFSAQQFPDLHSELNLSSLELGDSALYFCASSTDRGGRPEAFFGQGTRLTVV.

The genes are TRBV4-3 and TRBJ2-1, with D possibly being TRBD1 or TRBD2 (5 bases each). There are 15 residues in the CDR3. Germline V lookup: CDR1 LGHNA, CDR2 YSLEER. Trimming took off 0 bases at V and 3 bases at J, with 9 bases between the two ends. CDR3 residues: CASSQDRDLYNEQFF. Written as DNA, the CDR3 is TGCGCCAGCAGCCAAGATCGGGACCTCTACAATGAGCAGTTCTTC.

This clone turned up a few times. V gene TRBV30 combines with J gene TRBJ1-1; 11 bases agree with TRBD1. The V segment lost 1 base and the J segment 4 bases; nucleotides outside the gene matches: 2. Looked up from germline, CDR1 is GTSNPN and CDR2 is SVGIG (reference sequence). The CDR3 consists of 14 residues. The CDR3 loop is CAWSAGQGATEAFF. Written as DNA, the CDR3 is TGTGCCTGGAGTGCCGGACAGGGGGCCACTGAAGCTTTCTTT.

In its sample, this clone was seen once. This chain connects TRBV5-4 to TRBJ1-2; 8 bases match TRBD1. Germline V gene sequence: CDR1 SGHNT, CDR2 YYREEE (reference sequence). V was pared by 1 base and J by 8 bases, with 4 bases of the junction left unmatched. There are 13 residues in the CDR3. In DNA form, the CDR3 reads TGTGCCAGCAGCTTGTCAGGGGGCGCAGGCTACACCTTC. This codes for CASSLSGGAGYTF.

The CDR3 region is CASSEEPLSTDTQYF. CDR3 DNA sequence: TGTGCCAGCAGTGAGGAACCTTTAAGCACAGATACGCAGTATTTT. The chain carries TRBV6-1 and TRBJ2-3; D unresolved. Germline CDR1 is MNHNS and CDR2 is SASEGT. V was pared by 3 bases and J by 0 bases, with 10 bases between. The CDR3 totals 15 residues.

A word on this clone: The identical CDR3 is also encoded by other nucleotide sequences in the sample. V gene TRBV7-9 combines with J gene TRBJ2-3, with a possible D match to TRBD1 (5 bases). This CDR3 region has 15 residues. V was pared by 1 base and J by 0 bases, with 8 bases between. Germline values: CDR1 SEHNR, CDR2 FQNEAQ (reference sequence). The CDR3 DNA reads as TGTGCCAGCAGCTTAGGACAGTCTAGCACAGATACGCAGTATTTT. Amino acids: CASSLGQSSTDTQYF.

The chain combines TRBV5-1 with TRBJ1-1; 9 bases map to TRBD1. Germline V gene sequence: CDR1 SGHRS, CDR2 YFSETQ. This CDR3 has 14 residues. J gave up 7 bases and V 2 bases, and 6 bases lay outside the gene matches. The CDR3 sequence: CASSLQGATGEAFF. Written as DNA, the CDR3 is TGCGCCAGCAGCTTACAGGGGGCTACGGGTGAAGCTTTCTTT.

A single count supports this clone. The genes are TRBV4-1 and TRBJ2-1; 9 nucleotides agree with TRBD2. The CDR3 is 17 amino acids. V was clipped by 3 bases and J by 6 bases; unmatched bases: 12. The germline V gene encodes CDR1 MGHRA and CDR2 YSYEKL. The DNA of the CDR3 is TGCGCCAGCAGCCATACCGGGACTAGCTTTTCACGCAATGAGCAGTTCTTC. Residues: CASSHTGTSFSRNEQFF.

This chain connects TRBV19 to TRBJ2-3; D possibly uses TRBD1 or TRBD2 (5 bases each). CDR3 size: 13 residues. V gave up 5 bases and J gave up 4 bases, with 10 bases separating them. Germline V gives CDR1 LNHDA, CDR2 SQIVND (reference sequence). CDR3 loop: CASSPGTPDTQYF. The CDR3 coding sequence is TGTGCCAGTAGTCCAGGGACGCCAGATACGCAGTATTTT.

This rearrangement joins TRBV11-3 to TRBJ2-3; 11 bases align to TRBD2. With V trimmed by 1 base and J by 2 bases, 5 bases remained unmatched. The V gene's germline CDR1 is SGHNT and CDR2 YENEEA. This CDR3 spans 17 amino acids. Here the CDR3 DNA reads TGTGCCAGCAGCTTAGGGACTAGCGGGTTTCTCACAGATACGCAGTATTTT. Translating it yields CASSLGTSGFLTDTQYF.

V is TRBV7-6 and J is TRBJ2-2; TRBD2 matches at 10 bases. The CDR3 runs to 16 residues. Germline V lookup: CDR1 SGHVS, CDR2 FNYEAQ. V shed 5 bases and J 2 bases; nucleotides not matched to a gene: 5. The CDR3 DNA sequence: TGTGCCAGCAGCGGAACTAGCGGGGCCAACACCGGGGAGCTGTTTTTT. It specifies CASSGTSGANTGELFF.

The chain is built from TRBV10-1 and TRBJ1-1; 8 bases match TRBD1. The J segment lost 7 bases and the V segment lost 3 bases, leaving 4 bases of the junction unmatched. Germline V gives CDR1 WNHNN, CDR2 SYGVQD (reference sequence). The CDR3 spans 13 residues. In DNA form, the CDR3 reads TGCGCCAGCAGTGACAGCGGACAGGGTGAAGCTTTCTTT. This sequence encodes CASSDSGQGEAFF.

This rearrangement joins TRBV7-6 to TRBJ2-3; 8 nucleotides agree with TRBD2. The germline gives CDR1 SGHVS, CDR2 FNYEAQ. V shed 5 bases and J 3 bases; nucleotides not matched to a gene: 13. CDR3 size: 17 residues. Written as DNA, the CDR3 is TGTGCCAGCAGCGTCATGGACGGGGGGGGCAAGACAGATACGCAGTATTTT. Its translation is CASSVMDGGGKTDTQYF.

The genes are TRBV6-5 and TRBJ1-1; tentatively, D is TRBD1 (6 bases). Germline CDR1 is MNHEY and CDR2 is SVGAGI. The CDR3 loop spans 15 amino acids. V lost 6 bases, J lost 5 bases, and 19 bases lay in between. The CDR3 is CASRPGRGGGTEAFF. The CDR3 DNA sequence: TGTGCCAGCAGGCCGGGACGAGGGGGTGGGACTGAAGCTTTCTTT.

This chain joins TRBV12-2 and TRBJ2-3; the D call in the table, TRBD2, was not verified against the DNA. TRBV12-2 is given as a pseudogene. CDR3 length: 16 residues. CDR3 nucleotides: TGTGCAAGTCGCCCCAGACTAGCGGAACGCGCCGATACGCAGTATTTT. This encodes CASRPRLAERADTQYF.

This chain uses TRBV7-9 with TRBJ1-1, with D tentatively TRBD1 (6 bases). This CDR3 contains 15 residues. V lost 1 base and J 10 bases, leaving 19 bases between the germline ends. CDR1 is SEHNR and CDR2 is FQNEAQ in the germline V gene (reference sequence). CDR3: CASSLGPGANPVAFF. The CDR3 bases are TGTGCCAGCAGCTTAGGCCCGGGGGCGAACCCGGTAGCTTTCTTT.

In DNA, the CDR3 is TGTGCCAGCAGCTTAGAGGGCAGTAATCAGCCCCAGCATTTT. Encoded protein: CASSLEGSNQPQHF. The chain combines TRBV11-2 with TRBJ1-5; no clear D. The germline CDR1 and CDR2 sequences are SGHAT and FQNNGV. The CDR3 loop spans 14 amino acids. V was clipped by 0 bases and J by 4 bases, with 7 bases between them.

This rearrangement joins TRBV3-1 (or the pseudogene TRBV3-2) to TRBJ1-4, with TRBD1 matching 7 bases. The CDR3 runs 18 residues. Germline-derived CDR1 and CDR2 are LGHDT and YNNKEL (reference sequence). The V and J ends lost 0 bases and 3 bases, in that order; junction bases with no gene match: 10. CDR3 sequence: CASSQDPVRGGANEKLFF. The CDR3 bases are TGTGCCAGCAGCCAAGATCCCGTCAGGGGGGGAGCTAATGAAAAACTGTTTTTT.

V is TRBV7-2 and J is TRBJ2-3, with D hard to call. Germline CDR1 SGHTA, CDR2 FQGNSA. The germline V and J ends were trimmed by 4 bases and 1 base, with 9 bases remaining between them. The CDR3 contains 14 residues. The CDR3 reads CASSSIPGTDTQYF. The CDR3 DNA is TGTGCCAGCAGCTCCATACCGGGCACAGATACGCAGTATTTT.

The chain combines TRBV2 with TRBJ2-1, with TRBD2 as a possible D gene (5 bases). This CDR3 is 14 amino acids long. Per the germline V gene, CDR1 is SNHLY and CDR2 is FYNNEI. V was clipped by 7 bases and J by 6 bases, with 16 bases between them. The CDR3 region has the DNA TGTGCCAGCACTCGATGGGAGAGGGCCAATGAGCAGTTCTTC. As protein: CASTRWERANEQFF.